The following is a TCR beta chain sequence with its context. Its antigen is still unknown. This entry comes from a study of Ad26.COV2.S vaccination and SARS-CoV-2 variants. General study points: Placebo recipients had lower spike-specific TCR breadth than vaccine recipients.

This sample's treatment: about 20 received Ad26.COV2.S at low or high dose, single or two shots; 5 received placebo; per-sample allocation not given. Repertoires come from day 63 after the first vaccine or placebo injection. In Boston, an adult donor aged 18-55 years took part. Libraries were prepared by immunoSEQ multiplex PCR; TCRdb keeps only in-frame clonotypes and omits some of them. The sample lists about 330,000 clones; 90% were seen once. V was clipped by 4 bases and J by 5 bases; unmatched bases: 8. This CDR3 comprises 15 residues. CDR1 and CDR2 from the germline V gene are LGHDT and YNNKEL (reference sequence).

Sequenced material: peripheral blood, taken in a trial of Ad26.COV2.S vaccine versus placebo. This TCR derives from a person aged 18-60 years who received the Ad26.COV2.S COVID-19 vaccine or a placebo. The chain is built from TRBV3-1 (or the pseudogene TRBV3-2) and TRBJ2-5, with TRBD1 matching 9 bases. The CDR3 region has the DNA TGTGCCAGCAGCCCGGGACAGGGAAAGATGGAGACCCAGTACTTC. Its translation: CASSPGQGKMETQYF.